A single sample gave rise to the 27 T cell receptor beta chains below, sequenced in a study of blood T cell repertoires in COVID-19. Sequencing was performed with immunoSEQ multiplex PCR; in TCRdb, only in-frame clones are kept and a portion is missing. The table shows 300,000 to 450,000 clones, with about 88% occurring only once. The sequencing sample was made of peripheral blood. These receptors originate from a human donor in a cohort sampled during active COVID-19.

This chain joins TRBV28 and TRBJ1-5; D not resolved. The CDR3 contains 14 residues. From germline, CDR1 is MDHEN and CDR2 SYDVKM. The germline V and J ends were trimmed by 1 base and 5 bases, with 9 bases remaining between them. This CDR3 reads CASSLSIADQPQHF. In nucleotides, the CDR3 is TGTGCCAGCAGTTTATCAATCGCGGATCAGCCCCAGCATTTT.

This clone occurred once. This chain uses TRBV5-1 with TRBJ2-3, with 10 bases lining up with TRBD2. The CDR3 is 17 residues long. V was clipped by 0 bases and J by 4 bases; unmatched bases: 8. Germline assignment: CDR1 SGHRS and CDR2 YFSETQ. The CDR3 nucleotides are TGCGCCAGCAGCTTGGTATCCCTAGCGGGAGTGGCAGATACGCAGTATTTT. This translates into CASSLVSLAGVADTQYF.

This chain connects TRBV5-1 to TRBJ1-3, with D hard to call. The germline gives CDR1 SGHRS, CDR2 YFSETQ. The CDR3 contains 17 residues. With 0 bases removed from V and 0 bases from J, the gap between germline ends came to 13 bases. In DNA, the CDR3 is TGCGCCAGCAGCTTGGGACCGGCGGCCAACTCTGGAAACACCATATATTTT. Its protein is CASSLGPAANSGNTIYF.

This clone showed up just once. J is TRBJ1-3 and V is TRBV2; 10 nucleotides match TRBD1. Germline lookup yields CDR1 SNHLY and CDR2 FYNNEI. Trimming took 6 bases from V and 10 from J; bases not matched to a gene: 15. The CDR3 extends over 16 amino acids. CDR3 nucleotides: TGTGCCAGCAGGAACCCCGGGACAGGGGCTCTCAGTACCATATATTTT. Translated, it gives CASRNPGTGALSTIYF.

This clone was seen a single time. The rearrangement uses TRBV7-9 and TRBJ2-6, with a possible D match to TRBD1 (5 bases). V was cut by 2 bases and J by 4 bases, with 21 bases left in between. The CDR3 is made up of 19 amino acids. CDR1 SEHNR and CDR2 FQNEAQ come from the germline V gene (reference sequence). This CDR3 reads CASSLKYGVTGGGANVLTF. In DNA form, the CDR3 reads TGTGCCAGCAGCTTAAAGTACGGTGTCACAGGCGGCGGGGCCAACGTCCTGACTTTC.

The table lists this clone with a count of one. The chain joins TRBV11-2 to TRBJ2-1; 11 bases are shared with TRBD2. Germline lookup yields CDR1 SGHAT and CDR2 FQNNGV. With 5 bases clipped from V and 5 bases from J, the junction kept 5 bases outside the gene matches. This CDR3 is built from 15 residues. In nucleotides, the CDR3 is TGTGCCAGCAGCCCGAGGGGACTAGCGGACAATGAGCAGTTCTTC. This translates into CASSPRGLADNEQFF.

The chain links TRBV11-2 to TRBJ1-1, with 7 bases that match TRBD1. J was trimmed by 1 base and V by 3 bases; bases with no gene match: 5. The CDR3 covers 15 residues. Germline CDR1 reads SGHAT; CDR2 reads FQNNGV. CDR3 amino acids: CASSLTGQWNTEAFF. The CDR3 nucleotides are TGTGCCAGCAGCTTGACGGGACAGTGGAACACTGAAGCTTTCTTT.

The chain uses TRBV5-4 and TRBJ1-5; the D gene is possibly TRBD1 (6 bases). Germline V CDR1 and CDR2: SGHNT, YYREEE (reference sequence). The CDR3 sequence is 17 residues long. Trimming removed 4 bases at V and 6 bases at J, with 23 bases between. The CDR3 here is CASSHEAMGTRGQPQHF. CDR3 nucleotides: TGTGCCAGCAGCCACGAGGCCATGGGGACCAGGGGTCAGCCCCAGCATTTT.

The V gene is TRBV12-5, the J gene TRBJ1-1, with 12 bases that match TRBD1. V shed 2 bases, J shed 5 bases, and the junction held 12 bases outside the gene matches. This CDR3 is built from 18 residues. CDR1 LGHNT and CDR2 FRNRAP come from the germline V gene. CDR3 sequence (DNA): TGTGCTAGTGGTTTGTCACGGGGACAGGGGGCTCCGGGGACTGAAGCTTTCTTT. Its translation: CASGLSRGQGAPGTEAFF.

As to this clone: This clone may be a read error of a much larger clone one base away. The same CDR3 can be traced to other DNA sequences in this sample. V gene TRBV9 combines with J gene TRBJ2-1; D possibly corresponds to TRBD1 (5 bases). Per germline, CDR1 SGDLS and CDR2 YYNGEE. There are 15 residues in the CDR3. Trimming left V 3 bases short and J 0 bases short, with 10 bases between. The CDR3 loop is CASSATESSYNEQFF. The CDR3 DNA reads TGTGCCAGCAGCGCGACAGAGAGCTCCTACAATGAGCAGTTCTTC.

This chain links TRBV30 with TRBJ1-5; 7 nucleotides agree with TRBD1. The V gene end was trimmed by 4 bases and the J gene end by 0 bases; junction bases not matched to a gene: 3. Germline V gene sequence: CDR1 GTSNPN, CDR2 SVGIG (reference sequence). This CDR3 contains 14 residues. In DNA, the CDR3 is TGTGCCTGGACGAACAGGGGTAGCAATCAGCCCCAGCATTTT. It specifies CAWTNRGSNQPQHF.

The rearrangement uses TRBV7-9 and TRBJ2-1; D possibly corresponds to TRBD2 (6 bases). This CDR3 has 14 amino acids. With 4 bases removed from V and 6 bases from J, the gap between germline ends came to 13 bases. The germline V gene encodes CDR1 SEHNR and CDR2 FQNEAQ (reference sequence). The CDR3 here is CASSSGVGSNEQFF. For the CDR3, the DNA is TGTGCCAGCAGCTCGGGGGTGGGGAGCAATGAGCAGTTCTTC. Combining the CDR3 with reference TRBV7-9 and TRBJ2-1 gives the whole variable domain DTGVSQNPRHKITKRGQNVTFRCDPISEHNRLYWYRQTLGQGPEFLTYFQNEAQLEKSRLLSDRFSAERPKGSFSTLEIQRTEQGDSAMYLCASSSGVGSNEQFFGPGTRLTVL.

The V call is TRBV2, the J call TRBJ1-4, with a weak D call TRBD1 (6 bases). The CDR3 contains 14 residues. Germline CDR1 and CDR2: SNHLY and FYNNEI. V shed 5 bases and J shed 3 bases, with 10 bases lying between them. Written as DNA, the CDR3 is TGTGCCAGCAGTCGGACAGTCTCTAATGAAAAACTGTTTTTT. This encodes CASSRTVSNEKLFF. The whole variable domain, filled in from reference TRBV2 and TRBJ1-4, reads EPEVTQTPSHQVTQMGQEVILRCVPISNHLYFYWYRQILGQKVEFLVSFYNNEISEKSEIFDDQFSVERPDGSNFTLKIRSTKLEDSAMYFCASSRTVSNEKLFFGSGTQLSVL.

This rearrangement joins TRBV11-2 to TRBJ2-3; TRBD2 agrees at 9 bases. In germline, CDR1 is SGHAT, CDR2 FQNNGV. The J segment lost 3 bases and the V segment lost 1 base, leaving 11 bases of the junction unmatched. The CDR3 is 18 residues long. The CDR3 here is CASSLVSVAGGRTDTQYF. The CDR3 nucleotides are TGTGCCAGCAGCTTAGTTTCCGTGGCGGGGGGGAGGACAGATACGCAGTATTTT.

The genes are TRBV28 and TRBJ2-5, with D perhaps TRBD1 (5 bases). The length of the CDR3 is 13 residues. CDR1 is MDHEN and CDR2 is SYDVKM in the germline V gene. The germline V and J ends were trimmed by 3 bases and 2 bases, with 7 bases remaining between them. The CDR3 DNA is TGTGCCAGCAGTTTGGGGCCTCAAGAGACCCAGTACTTC. It codes for CASSLGPQETQYF.

This chain connects TRBV10-1 to TRBJ2-1, with 9 bases identical to TRBD2. Looked up from germline, CDR1 is WNHNN and CDR2 is SYGVQD (reference sequence). Losses at the gene ends were 0 bases for V and 0 bases for J; bases not matched to a gene: 6. CDR3 length: 18 amino acids. CDR3 amino acids: CASSESVGSGSSYNEQFF. The CDR3 DNA reads TGCGCCAGCAGTGAGTCAGTTGGTAGCGGGAGCTCCTACAATGAGCAGTTCTTC.

This clone has only a few counts. The rearrangement links TRBV7-8 to TRBJ2-3, with TRBD2 as a possible D gene (5 bases). CDR3 length: 14 residues. V was trimmed by 5 bases and J by 2 bases, leaving 11 bases between them. Germline values: CDR1 SGHVS, CDR2 FQNEAQ. The CDR3 loop is CASSARRDTDTQYF. In DNA, the CDR3 is TGTGCCAGCAGCGCCCGACGGGACACAGATACGCAGTATTTT.

This clone came up once. The chain joins TRBV25-1 to TRBJ2-1, with TRBD1 matching 8 bases. The germline gives CDR1 MGHDK, CDR2 SYGVNS. The CDR3 is made up of 18 amino acids. V gave up 3 bases and J gave up 2 bases; unmatched junction bases: 12. The CDR3 DNA is TGTGCCAGCAGTGATCACCGCGGACAGGGATGGGCCTACAATGAGCAGTTCTTC. Protein product: CASSDHRGQGWAYNEQFF.

CDR3 coding DNA: TGTGCCAGCAGCCTGACTAGGGTGGAAATGAACACTGAAGCTTTCTTT. Its protein is CASSLTRVEMNTEAFF. The chain has TRBV7-9 and TRBJ1-1, with unresolved D. Trimming took 5 bases from V and 0 from J, leaving 16 bases between them. The germline gives CDR1 SEHNR, CDR2 FQNEAQ (reference sequence). The CDR3 extends over 16 amino acids. Variable domain in full (rest from reference TRBV7-9 and TRBJ1-1): DTGVSQNPRHKITKRGQNVTFRCDPISEHNRLYWYRQTLGQGPEFLTYFQNEAQLEKSRLLSDRFSAERPKGSFSTLEIQRTEQGDSAMYLCASSLTRVEMNTEAFFGQGTRLTVV.

This chain uses TRBV29-1 with TRBJ1-3; D uncertain. Trimming cost V 3 bases and J 4 bases, with 7 bases left between them. This CDR3 has 12 amino acids. Germline V lookup: CDR1 SQVTM, CDR2 ANQGSEA. The CDR3 DNA reads TGCAGCGTTGAGGCTCCCGGAAACACCATATATTTT. This gives the protein CSVEAPGNTIYF.

The V call is TRBV30, the J call TRBJ1-3, with D unresolved. V lost 3 bases, J lost 0 bases, and 12 bases lay in between. This CDR3 spans 15 amino acids. Germline values: CDR1 GTSNPN, CDR2 SVGIG (reference sequence). The CDR3 DNA is TGTGCCTGGAGGGGAGAGGGTTCCTCTGGAAACACCATATATTTT. Its protein product is CAWRGEGSSGNTIYF.

Only one count was recorded for this clone. This rearrangement joins TRBV19 to TRBJ2-7; 7 bases line up with TRBD1. CDR1 is LNHDA and CDR2 is SQIVND in the germline V gene (reference sequence). V shed 5 bases, J shed 4 bases, and the junction held 14 bases outside the gene matches. This CDR3 comprises 16 residues. This CDR3 is CASSPSIRDREYEQYF. Here the CDR3 DNA reads TGTGCCAGTAGTCCATCAATCCGGGACAGAGAATACGAGCAGTACTTC.

V usage is TRBV15 and J usage is TRBJ2-5; tentatively, D is TRBD2 (5 bases). This CDR3 spans 14 amino acids. The germline CDR1 and CDR2 sequences are LNHNV and YYDKDF (reference sequence). V was pared by 2 bases and J by 4 bases, with 11 bases between. The CDR3 region is CATSRIEGGETQYF. For the CDR3, the DNA is TGTGCCACCAGCAGAATTGAAGGAGGAGAGACCCAGTACTTC. The entire variable domain, with the rest obtained from reference TRBV15 and TRBJ2-5, is as follows: DAMVIQNPRYQVTQFGKPVTLSCSQTLNHNVMYWYQQKSSQAPKLLFHYYDKDFNNEADTPDNFQSRRPNTSFCFLDIRSPGLGDTAMYLCATSRIEGGETQYFGPGTRLLVL.

The CDR3 nucleotides are TGTGCCAGCAGTGAAGCAGGGGGCACTGAAGCTTTCTTT. Protein sequence: CASSEAGGTEAFF. This chain links TRBV6-4 with TRBJ1-1; 7 bases map to TRBD1. Germline V lookup: CDR1 MRHNA, CDR2 SNTAGT. With 3 bases clipped from V and 4 bases from J, the junction kept 2 bases outside the gene matches. This CDR3 contains 13 residues.

The chain has TRBV5-1 and TRBJ2-1; 10 positions agree with TRBD2. The J segment lost 3 bases and the V segment lost 1 base, leaving 1 base of the junction unmatched. This CDR3 contains 15 residues. Germline CDR1 reads SGHRS; CDR2 reads YFSETQ. The CDR3: CASSLSSGSYNEQFF. CDR3 nucleotides: TGCGCCAGCAGCTTGTCTAGCGGGAGCTACAATGAGCAGTTCTTC.

This clone appeared a single time. Other DNA sequences of this sample code for an identical CDR3. The chain couples TRBV5-1 to TRBJ2-5; 8 bases fit TRBD2. This CDR3 is 16 amino acids long. Germline loops: CDR1 SGHRS, CDR2 YFSETQ. After removal of 0 bases from V and 3 bases from J, the junction contained 7 bases not matched to a gene. The CDR3 loop reads CASSLEASGGEETQYF. In nucleotides, the CDR3 is TGCGCCAGCAGCTTGGAGGCCAGCGGGGGAGAAGAGACCCAGTACTTC.

The CDR3 DNA sequence: TGTGCCATCAGTGAGTCTAGGGGGGGTCGAGCTAACTATGGCTACACCTTC. Its protein is CAISESRGGRANYGYTF. The chain is built from TRBV10-3 and TRBJ1-2; weak D call: TRBD1 (6 bases). The germline V gene has CDR1 ENHRY and CDR2 SYGVKD. The length of the CDR3 is 17 residues. The ends were cut back, 0 bases at V and 0 bases at J, with 14 bases in the middle.